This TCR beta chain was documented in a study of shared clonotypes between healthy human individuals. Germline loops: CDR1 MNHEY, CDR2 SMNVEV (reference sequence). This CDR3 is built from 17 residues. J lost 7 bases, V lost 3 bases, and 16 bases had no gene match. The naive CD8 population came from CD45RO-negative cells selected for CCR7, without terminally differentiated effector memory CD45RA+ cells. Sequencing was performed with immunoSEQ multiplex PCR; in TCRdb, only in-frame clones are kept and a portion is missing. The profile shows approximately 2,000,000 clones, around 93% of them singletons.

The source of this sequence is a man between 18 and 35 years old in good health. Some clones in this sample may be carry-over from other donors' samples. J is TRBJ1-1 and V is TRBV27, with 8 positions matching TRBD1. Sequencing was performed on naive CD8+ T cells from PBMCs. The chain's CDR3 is CASSFLPLTGDRVEAFF. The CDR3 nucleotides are TGTGCCAGCAGTTTTCTACCTCTGACAGGGGATAGGGTTGAAGCTTTCTTT.